This section outlines one T cell receptor beta chain sequence together with its context. Its specificity is unknown. The sample belongs to a study of cytomegalovirus exposure and HLA in healthy donors. Study-level results: In vitro experiments confirmed that three CMV-associated chains were specific for CMV antigens.

This CDR3 spans 14 amino acids. Germline CDR1 and CDR2: SGHTA and FQGNSA. V was trimmed by 3 bases and J by 5 bases, leaving 13 bases between them. With 60 Vbeta and 13 Jbeta primers, the PCR was carried out. Sequencing was performed with immunoSEQ multiplex PCR; in TCRdb, only in-frame clones are kept and a portion is missing. The table includes fewer than 200,000 clones, about 85% detected once. The sequence derives from a woman aged 45-59 years in good health and CMV-seropositive. The gene calls are TRBV7-2 and TRBJ1-2; possible D gene TRBD1, 6 bases. Sequenced sample: PBMCs. CDR3 amino acids: CASSFSEQGYGYTF. The CDR3 nucleotides are TGTGCCAGCAGCTTTAGTGAGCAGGGGTATGGCTACACCTTC.